These T cell receptor beta chains were read from a single sample in a study of identical twins. TCRdb analysed the 5' RACE reads with MiXCR anew, one entry per CDR3 protein. There are roughly 690,000 distinct CDR3 sequences in the sample; 21% occur only once, and approximately 4.5% lies in the top ten. The sample was also reused in another study, on T cells expressing NK-cell markers.

Sequencing was done on a sample of PBMCs. Receptors originate from a woman between 18 and 29 years old in good health. The CDR3 runs from the conserved cysteine through the conserved F or W. Fields, in order: CDR3 protein, D gene, V gene, J gene. The D gene is left open where the match is weak.

CDR3aa: CASSQFSGGYEQYF
d_gene: TRBD1
v_gene: TRBV5-1
j_gene: TRBJ2-7

CDR3aa: CASSKGALETQYF
d_gene: .
v_gene: TRBV25-1
j_gene: TRBJ2-5

CDR3aa: CSATSGGGMDTQYF
d_gene: TRBD2
v_gene: TRBV20-1
j_gene: TRBJ2-3

CDR3aa: CASSRSSGPYEQYF
d_gene: TRBD2
v_gene: TRBV5-1
j_gene: TRBJ2-7

CDR3aa: CSGRESSYNSPLHF
d_gene: .
v_gene: TRBV20-1
j_gene: TRBJ1-6

CDR3aa: CSARFAAGGMNTEAFF
d_gene: .
v_gene: TRBV20-1
j_gene: TRBJ1-1

CDR3aa: CSARGGVDTEAFF
d_gene: .
v_gene: TRBV20-1
j_gene: TRBJ1-1

CDR3aa: CASTQDGQVAYGYTF
d_gene: TRBD1
v_gene: TRBV7-2
j_gene: TRBJ1-2

CDR3aa: CSVEGGENTEAFF
d_gene: .
v_gene: TRBV29-1
j_gene: TRBJ1-1

CDR3aa: CASGTLTGELFF
d_gene: .
v_gene: TRBV6-2/TRBV6-3
j_gene: TRBJ2-2

CDR3aa: CSVRTSGGRETQYF
d_gene: TRBD2
v_gene: TRBV29-1
j_gene: TRBJ2-5

CDR3aa: CASSLTGLSTDTQYF
d_gene: .
v_gene: TRBV7-2
j_gene: TRBJ2-3

CDR3aa: CASSVVGTGVTPYGYTF
d_gene: TRBD1
v_gene: TRBV9
j_gene: TRBJ1-2

CDR3aa: CASSPDILVGNEQFF
d_gene: .
v_gene: TRBV11-2
j_gene: TRBJ2-1

CDR3aa: CSASPGASYGYTF
d_gene: .
v_gene: TRBV20-1
j_gene: TRBJ1-2

CDR3aa: CASTGGPNSPLHF
d_gene: .
v_gene: TRBV6-1
j_gene: TRBJ1-6

CDR3aa: CSVQWGAYEQYF
d_gene: .
v_gene: TRBV29-1
j_gene: TRBJ2-7

CDR3aa: CASSFSLAGIYEQFF
d_gene: TRBD2
v_gene: TRBV12-3/TRBV12-4
j_gene: TRBJ2-1

CDR3aa: CSSSEAEQFF
d_gene: .
v_gene: TRBV29-1
j_gene: TRBJ2-1

CDR3aa: CASSLEPSGELFF
d_gene: .
v_gene: TRBV5-1
j_gene: TRBJ2-2

CDR3aa: CSADRVGGYTF
d_gene: TRBD1
v_gene: TRBV20-1
j_gene: TRBJ1-2

CDR3aa: CSARARRTSGARPIPYNEQFF
d_gene: TRBD2
v_gene: TRBV20-1
j_gene: TRBJ2-1

CDR3aa: CASSFGLAGVTGELFF
d_gene: TRBD2
v_gene: TRBV7-9
j_gene: TRBJ2-2

CDR3aa: CASSHTTGGDTQYF
d_gene: .
v_gene: TRBV3-1
j_gene: TRBJ2-3

CDR3aa: CASARDREKINYEQYF
d_gene: TRBD1
v_gene: TRBV13
j_gene: TRBJ2-7

CDR3aa: CASSQDLGTYEQYF
d_gene: .
v_gene: TRBV4-3
j_gene: TRBJ2-7

CDR3aa: CASSRGVVSTDTQYF
d_gene: .
v_gene: TRBV6-1
j_gene: TRBJ2-3

CDR3aa: CASSPQPVQSSYNEQFF
d_gene: .
v_gene: TRBV9
j_gene: TRBJ2-1

CDR3aa: CASSQDARGGELFF
d_gene: .
v_gene: TRBV4-3
j_gene: TRBJ2-2

CDR3aa: CASSPTGHPNTIYF
d_gene: TRBD1
v_gene: TRBV12-3/TRBV12-4
j_gene: TRBJ1-3

CDR3aa: CSARDRAGGLDEQFF
d_gene: TRBD2
v_gene: TRBV20-1
j_gene: TRBJ2-1

CDR3aa: CSASPGAATDTQYF
d_gene: .
v_gene: TRBV20-1
j_gene: TRBJ2-3